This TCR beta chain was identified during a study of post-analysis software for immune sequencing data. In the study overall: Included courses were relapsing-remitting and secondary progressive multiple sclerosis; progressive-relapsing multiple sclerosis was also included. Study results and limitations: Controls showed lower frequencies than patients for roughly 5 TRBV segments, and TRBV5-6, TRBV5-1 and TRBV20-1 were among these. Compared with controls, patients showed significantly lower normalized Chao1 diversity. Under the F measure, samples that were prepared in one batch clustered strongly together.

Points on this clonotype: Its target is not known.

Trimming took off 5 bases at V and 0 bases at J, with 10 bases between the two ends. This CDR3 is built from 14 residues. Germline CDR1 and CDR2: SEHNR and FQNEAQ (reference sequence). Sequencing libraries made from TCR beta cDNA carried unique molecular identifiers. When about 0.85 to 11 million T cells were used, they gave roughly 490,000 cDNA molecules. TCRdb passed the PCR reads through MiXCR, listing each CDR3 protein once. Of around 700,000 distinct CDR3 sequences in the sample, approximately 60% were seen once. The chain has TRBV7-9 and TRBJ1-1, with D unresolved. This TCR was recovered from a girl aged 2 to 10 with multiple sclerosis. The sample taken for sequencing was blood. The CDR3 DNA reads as TGTGCCAGCAGCCCCACGAGGATGAACACTGAAGCTTTCTTT. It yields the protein CASSPTRMNTEAFF.